This TCR beta chain was sequenced for a study of a mutant IDH1 vaccine in newly diagnosed glioma. Documented time point: week 23, last vaccination. Vaccination comprised doses that each held 300 ug of mutant IDH1 20-mer peptide, plus topical imiquimod. Each tumor in the donors was a new WHO grade 3 or 4 astrocytoma, IDH1-mutant and ATRX-lost. This clone showed up just once. Its antigen is unknown. Germline V gene lookup returns CDR1 SGHRS and CDR2 YFSETQ. With 4 bases clipped from V and 1 base from J, the junction kept 5 bases outside the gene matches. CDR3 length: 15 residues. Here immunoSEQ multiplex PCR was the method, and the copy in TCRdb shows in-frame clones only, minus some. Among some 20,000 clones listed, roughly four fifths were seen once.

V is TRBV5-1 and J is TRBJ1-1; 9 positions match TRBD1. This clonotype originated in a man aged 30 to 45 with glioma. Source: PBMCs, taken from a glioma patient whose treatment included an IDH1 peptide vaccine. This chain's CDR3 is CASSRQGVKNTEAFF. As DNA, the CDR3 is TGCGCCAGCAGCCGACAGGGGGTAAAGAACACTGAAGCTTTCTTT.